This entry lists 26 T cell receptor beta chains sequenced from one sample in a study of blood T cell repertoires in COVID-19 (dated by TCRdb to the early 2020s). Library preparation employed the immunoSEQ multiplex PCR assay. The source is immuneACCESS, and TCRdb retained only in-frame sequences with V and J called. Part of the clones is not carried over; for the studies checked, unresolved V genes explain less than half of this, and the remainder is unexplained. This sample has some 200,000 clones in its table, and approximately 90% of those were observed once. Roughly 2.5% of the sample is in the top ten clones. The sequenced material came from PBMCs or T cells enriched from blood (not recorded which). Source of these receptors: a woman aged 25 to 45 who had recovered from COVID-19.

J is TRBJ1-5 and V is TRBV6-6, with TRBD1 as a possible D gene (5 bases). Germline CDR1 is MNHNY and CDR2 is SVGAGI (reference sequence). CDR3 length: 16 residues. V lost 6 bases and J lost 0, with 15 bases in between. In DNA, the CDR3 is TGTGCCAGCAGGGAGATCAGGGATTATAGCAATCAGCCCCAGCATTTT. This codes for CASREIRDYSNQPQHF.

This clone showed up just once. V usage is TRBV15 and J usage is TRBJ1-5; 8 nucleotides line up with TRBD1. The CDR3 is 15 residues long. Germline CDR1 is LNHNV and CDR2 is YYDKDF (reference sequence). Trimming cost V 3 bases and J 4 bases; bases outside gene matches: 5. The CDR3 DNA follows: TGTGCCACCAGCAGCCACAGGGGGAGTAATCAGCCCCAGCATTTT. Amino acid sequence: CATSSHRGSNQPQHF.

The rearrangement links TRBV5-1 to TRBJ2-2; D uncertain. Trimming removed 1 base from V and 0 bases from J, with 10 bases in between. Per the germline V gene, CDR1 is SGHRS and CDR2 is YFSETQ. The CDR3 contains 16 residues. The CDR3 DNA is TGCGCCAGCAGCTTGAGGCAGACTGCGAACACCGGGGAGCTGTTTTTT. Its translation is CASSLRQTANTGELFF.

The CDR3 nucleotides are TGCGCCAGCAGCCAAGGCCGACAGGGTTTGAGAAACACCATATATTTT. Residues: CASSQGRQGLRNTIYF. The V call is TRBV4-1, the J call TRBJ1-3; 7 bases agree with TRBD1. Germline V lookup: CDR1 MGHRA, CDR2 YSYEKL. There are 16 residues in the CDR3. Trimming took 1 base from V and 5 from J; bases not matched to a gene: 8.

The chain uses TRBV7-6 and TRBJ2-5; TRBD2 matches 9 bases. The CDR3 runs 17 residues. With 5 bases clipped from V and 5 bases from J, the junction kept 15 bases outside the gene matches. The germline V gene encodes CDR1 SGHVS and CDR2 FNYEAQ. The CDR3 is CASSPDRTSDSGETQYF. The CDR3 nucleotides are TGTGCCAGCAGCCCTGATCGGACTAGCGATTCGGGGGAGACCCAGTACTTC.

Regarding this clone: This CDR3 is also generated by other DNA sequences in the sample. The genes are TRBV5-1 and TRBJ1-3; the D gene is possibly TRBD1 (5 bases). V was pared by 0 bases and J by 4 bases, with 5 bases between. Germline V gives CDR1 SGHRS, CDR2 YFSETQ. CDR3 length: 13 amino acids. This CDR3 is CASSLDRGNTIYF. CDR3 coding DNA: TGCGCCAGCAGCTTGGACAGGGGAAACACCATATATTTT.

The chain is built from TRBV19 and TRBJ1-5; TRBD1 matches 9 bases. CDR3 length equals 15 residues. Trimming removed 10 bases from V and 4 bases from J; junction bases left unmatched: 11. Germline V gene sequence: CDR1 LNHDA, CDR2 SQIVND (reference sequence). The CDR3 sequence: CATKATGGGNQPQHF. The CDR3, as DNA: TGTGCCACTAAGGCGACAGGGGGTGGAAATCAGCCCCAGCATTTT.

The chain carries TRBV4-1 and TRBJ2-7, with a weak D call TRBD2 (5 bases). The CDR3 runs to 12 residues. V was pared by 2 bases and J by 3 bases, with 5 bases between. CDR1 and CDR2 from the germline V gene are MGHRA and YSYEKL. The CDR3 reads CASSQRGYEQYF. The CDR3 nucleotides read TGCGCCAGCAGCCAACGGGGCTACGAGCAGTACTTC.

V usage is TRBV5-6 and J usage is TRBJ2-3, with 8 bases identical to TRBD2. This CDR3 is built from 16 residues. The germline CDR1 and CDR2 sequences are SGHDT and YYEEEE. V dropped 0 bases and J dropped 2; count of bases not matched to a gene: 5. CDR3 loop: CASSLVAGGFTDTQYF. The CDR3 coding sequence is TGTGCCAGCAGCTTGGTGGCGGGGGGTTTCACAGATACGCAGTATTTT.

The CDR3 DNA sequence: TGTGCCAGCAGTCTTGGGGGGGGCGCGGGCCAGCCCCAGCATTTT. It yields the protein CASSLGGGAGQPQHF. The chain links TRBV6-5 to TRBJ1-5; TRBD1 is a possible D gene (6 bases). CDR3 length equals 15 residues. Germline assignment: CDR1 MNHEY and CDR2 SVGAGI. V was pared by 5 bases and J by 7 bases, with 18 bases between.

This clone has a handful of counts. This rearrangement joins TRBV5-4 to TRBJ1-6, with a possible D match to TRBD1 (6 bases). Germline-derived CDR1 and CDR2 are SGHNT and YYREEE (reference sequence). This CDR3 is built from 16 residues. Trimming shortened V by 3 bases and J by 5 bases, and 15 bases separated the two germline ends. CDR3 sequence reads: CASSSEQGPNNSPLHF. The DNA for the CDR3 is TGTGCCAGCAGCTCGGAACAGGGACCTAATAATTCACCCCTCCACTTT.

This CDR3 is CASSLRTETYGYTF. The CDR3 DNA reads TGTGCCAGCAGCCTCCGGACAGAGACTTATGGCTACACCTTC. This chain connects TRBV4-2 to TRBJ1-2; D perhaps matches TRBD1 (6 bases). CDR1 and CDR2 from the germline V gene are LGHNA and YNFKEQ. This CDR3 spans 14 amino acids. Between the trimmed V and J ends, which lost 4 bases and 5 bases, there was a span of 14 bases.

The chain couples TRBV7-3 to TRBJ1-6; D gene uncertain. The CDR3 loop spans 15 amino acids. Trimming shortened V by 1 base and J by 10 bases, and 14 bases separated the two germline ends. CDR1 and CDR2 from the germline V gene are SGHTA and FQGTGA. The CDR3 nucleotides read TGTGCCAGCAGCTTAATAGCTGGGAGAGGGTCACCCCTCCACTTT. Amino acids: CASSLIAGRGSPLHF. Filled out from reference TRBV7-3 and TRBJ1-6, the complete variable domain reads GAGVSQTPSNKVTEKGKYVELRCDPISGHTALYWYRQSLGQGPEFLIYFQGTGAADDSGLPNDRFFAVRPEGSVSTLKIQRTERGDSAVYLCASSLIAGRGSPLHFGNGTRLTVT.

In this sample, this clone turned up a few times. V is TRBV4-2 and J is TRBJ2-1; TRBD2 matches 10 bases. Per the germline V gene, CDR1 is LGHNA and CDR2 is YNFKEQ. This CDR3 spans 15 amino acids. V was clipped by 4 bases and J by 8 bases; unmatched bases: 8. CDR3 sequence (DNA): TGTGCCAGCAGCCCGCTTAGCGGGGGGAGCGATGAGCAGTTCTTC. As protein: CASSPLSGGSDEQFF.

The chain couples TRBV7-9 to TRBJ2-1, with 7 bases that match TRBD1. The CDR3 spans 12 residues. V lost 1 base to trimming and J lost 11 bases; unmatched junction nucleotides: 2. The germline CDR1 and CDR2 sequences are SEHNR and FQNEAQ (reference sequence). CDR3 region: CASSLDRGKQFF. As DNA, the CDR3 is TGTGCCAGCAGCTTAGACAGGGGTAAGCAGTTCTTC.

The genes are TRBV3-1 (or the pseudogene TRBV3-2) and TRBJ1-1; a weak D match, TRBD1 (5 bases). Trimming removed 2 bases from V and 4 bases from J, with 14 bases in between. CDR1 LGHDT and CDR2 YNNKEL come from the germline V gene (reference sequence). The CDR3 is 15 amino acids. DNA of the CDR3: TGTGCCAGCAGCCAATCGCCTCGGGGGGTCACTGAAGCTTTCTTT. Amino acids: CASSQSPRGVTEAFF.

The rearrangement joins TRBV5-4 to TRBJ1-1; the match to TRBD1 covers 10 bases. Germline V lookup: CDR1 SGHNT, CDR2 YYREEE (reference sequence). There are 15 residues in the CDR3. V gave up 4 bases and J gave up 0 bases; unmatched junction bases: 3. CDR3: CASSQTGGMNTEAFF. The CDR3 coding sequence is TGTGCCAGCAGCCAGACAGGGGGCATGAACACTGAAGCTTTCTTT.

The J gene is TRBJ1-1, the V gene TRBV2; D might be TRBD1 (6 bases). V lost 2 bases and J lost 4, with 11 bases in between. From germline, CDR1 is SNHLY and CDR2 FYNNEI. The CDR3 contains 14 residues. CDR3 loop: CASSEQGKGTEAFF. CDR3 coding DNA: TGTGCCAGCAGTGAACAGGGGAAAGGCACTGAAGCTTTCTTT.

The rearrangement links TRBV4-3 to TRBJ1-5, with TRBD1 matching 7 bases. Germline lookup yields CDR1 LGHNA and CDR2 YSLEER. The CDR3 has 14 residues. V was clipped by 4 bases and J by 6 bases; unmatched bases: 6. The CDR3 here is CASSLQGVGQPQHF. The CDR3 nucleotides are TGCGCCAGCAGCCTCCAGGGGGTCGGTCAGCCCCAGCATTTT.

Of note for this clone: Other DNA sequences of this sample code for an identical CDR3. The V gene is TRBV7-9, the J gene TRBJ2-7; D is possibly TRBD1 (5 bases). The germline V gene encodes CDR1 SEHNR and CDR2 FQNEAQ (reference sequence). Trimming pared 0 bases from V and 4 bases from J, leaving 7 bases between. The CDR3 totals 13 residues. CDR3 DNA sequence: TGTGCCAGCAGCTTAGCCAGGGAATACGAGCAGTACTTC. As protein: CASSLAREYEQYF.

V and J are TRBV23-1 and TRBJ1-5; D possibly corresponds to TRBD1 (5 bases). TRBV23-1 is given ORF status, its function remaining uncertain. CDR3 length equals 15 residues. V was clipped by 7 bases and J by 11 bases, with 24 bases between them. The CDR3 here is CASTQGTGSIIAQHF. DNA of the CDR3: TGCGCCAGCACCCAGGGCACAGGTAGCATCATAGCCCAGCATTTT.

V and J are TRBV5-1 and TRBJ2-7, with 11 bases lining up with TRBD2. V was clipped by 0 bases and J by 2 bases; unmatched bases: 4. Germline V CDR1 and CDR2: SGHRS, YFSETQ. CDR3 size: 16 residues. DNA for the CDR3: TGCGCCAGCAGCTTGGTGGGTAGCGGGGGGGCCTACGAGCAGTACTTC. Translated: CASSLVGSGGAYEQYF.

The gene calls are TRBV18 and TRBJ1-1, with D possibly matching TRBD1 (5 bases). This CDR3 spans 16 amino acids. The V end lost 1 base, the J end lost 3 bases, and 15 bases lay between the germline ends. The germline V gene has CDR1 KGHSH and CDR2 LQKENI. This CDR3 is CASSPLPRVPDTEAFF. DNA for the CDR3: TGTGCCAGCTCACCACTTCCCAGGGTTCCGGACACTGAAGCTTTCTTT.

The chain links TRBV9 to TRBJ2-7; tentative D call: TRBD2 (5 bases). The length of the CDR3 is 14 residues. V lost 2 bases and J 3 bases, leaving 12 bases between the germline ends. Germline CDR1 and CDR2: SGDLS and YYNGEE. The CDR3 loop reads CASSVTIGVYEQYF. The CDR3 nucleotides read TGTGCCAGCAGCGTTACCATCGGGGTCTACGAGCAGTACTTC.

This clone is a singleton in its sample. The J gene is TRBJ1-5, the V gene TRBV6-5; D is uncertain. Germline CDR1 reads MNHEY; CDR2 reads SVGAGI. There are 14 residues in the CDR3. Between the trimmed V and J ends, which lost 2 bases and 2 bases, there was a span of 7 bases. The CDR3 sequence: CASSYGRGNQPQHF. The CDR3 region has the DNA TGTGCCAGCAGTTACGGGCGAGGCAATCAGCCCCAGCATTTT.

This CDR3 is CASSSTGGTNTGELFF. CDR3 sequence (DNA): TGTGCCAGCAGCTCGACAGGGGGGACGAACACCGGGGAGCTGTTTTTT. The chain has TRBV7-3 and TRBJ2-2, with TRBD1 identical over 9 bases. The CDR3 consists of 16 residues. After removal of 4 bases from V and 0 bases from J, the junction contained 3 bases not matched to a gene. The germline gives CDR1 SGHTA, CDR2 FQGTGA.